Below are 8 T cell receptor beta chains sequenced from a single sample in a study of T cells after yellow fever vaccination. TCRdb analysed the 5' RACE reads with MiXCR anew, one entry per CDR3 protein. The table includes roughly 500,000 distinct CDR3 sequences, 15% to 20% detected once. This sample comprised PBMCs, obtained 15 days after the yellow fever booster vaccination. The receptors were sampled from a man aged 25-45 years who received the YFV17D yellow fever vaccine.

DNA for the CDR3: TGCGCCAGCAGCCAAGATTCAGGCGGGCGGGTCCGGGATACGCAGTATTTT. It encodes CASSQDSGGRVRDTQYF. This chain connects TRBV4-3 to TRBJ2-3; tentative D call: TRBD2 (5 bases). V lost 0 bases, J lost 6 bases, and 19 bases lay in between. Germline loops: CDR1 LGHNA, CDR2 YSLEER. The CDR3 contains 17 residues.

This clonotype was counted between two and nine times. J is TRBJ2-4 and V is TRBV7-2; 7 bases map to TRBD1. CDR3 length: 16 residues. V lost 5 bases and J lost 0; bases outside the gene matches: 7. CDR1 and CDR2 (germline): SGHTA, FQGNSA. CDR3 nucleotide sequence: TGTGCCAGCAGCCCAGGGACAGAGCTAGCCAAAAACATTCAGTACTTC. Amino acid sequence: CASSPGTELAKNIQYF.

This chain links TRBV4-2 with TRBJ2-5; the match to TRBD2 covers 8 bases. This CDR3 has 16 amino acids. Germline V lookup: CDR1 LGHNA, CDR2 YNFKEQ. The V gene end was trimmed by 1 base and the J gene end by 7 bases; junction bases not matched to a gene: 11. The CDR3 sequence: CASSQAIQGAGGTQYF. The CDR3 nucleotides read TGTGCCAGCAGCCAAGCAATCCAGGGTGCGGGGGGGACCCAGTACTTC.

The V gene is TRBV6-1, the J gene TRBJ2-1; TRBD1 is a possible D gene (5 bases). Germline V CDR1 and CDR2: MNHNS, SASEGT. V lost 8 bases, J lost 0 bases, and 14 bases lay in between. The CDR3 runs 15 residues. The CDR3 bases are TGTGCCAGCCGATTAGACAGAAACTCCTACAATGAGCAGTTCTTC. Protein: CASRLDRNSYNEQFF.

This clonotype showed up just a few times. V and J are TRBV12-3 or TRBV12-4 and TRBJ1-2, with no clear D. The V end lost 6 bases, the J end lost 2 bases, and 16 bases lay between the germline ends. The CDR3 length is 15 residues. The CDR3: CASRPRLGLNYGYTF. Here the CDR3 DNA reads TGTGCCAGCAGACCCCGGTTAGGTCTAAACTATGGCTACACCTTC.

The sample holds a few counts of this clonotype. The chain carries TRBV7-6 and TRBJ1-4; 7 nucleotides line up with TRBD1. Trimming removed 1 base from V and 8 bases from J; junction bases left unmatched: 1. Germline V gives CDR1 SGHVS, CDR2 FNYEAQ. This CDR3 has 13 residues. The CDR3 coding sequence is TGTGCCAGCAGCTTAGGACAGGGCGAAAAACTGTTTTTT. Translated: CASSLGQGEKLFF.

The chain couples TRBV28 to TRBJ2-7; weak D call: TRBD2 (6 bases). Germline assignment: CDR1 MDHEN and CDR2 SYDVKM. V lost 5 bases and J lost 1, with 15 bases in between. The CDR3 is 15 residues long. CDR3 in amino acids: CASSRGKLASYEQYF. CDR3 in DNA: TGTGCCAGCAGTAGAGGTAAACTAGCATCCTACGAGCAGTACTTC.

This chain links TRBV19 with TRBJ2-7; maybe TRBD2 (6 bases). The germline V gene has CDR1 LNHDA and CDR2 SQIVND (reference sequence). V lost 4 bases, J lost 3 bases, and 16 bases lay in between. This CDR3 spans 15 amino acids. The CDR3 DNA follows: TGTGCCAGTAGTAGGGGCATCGGGAGAGTCTACGAGCAGTACTTC. Protein: CASSRGIGRVYEQYF.